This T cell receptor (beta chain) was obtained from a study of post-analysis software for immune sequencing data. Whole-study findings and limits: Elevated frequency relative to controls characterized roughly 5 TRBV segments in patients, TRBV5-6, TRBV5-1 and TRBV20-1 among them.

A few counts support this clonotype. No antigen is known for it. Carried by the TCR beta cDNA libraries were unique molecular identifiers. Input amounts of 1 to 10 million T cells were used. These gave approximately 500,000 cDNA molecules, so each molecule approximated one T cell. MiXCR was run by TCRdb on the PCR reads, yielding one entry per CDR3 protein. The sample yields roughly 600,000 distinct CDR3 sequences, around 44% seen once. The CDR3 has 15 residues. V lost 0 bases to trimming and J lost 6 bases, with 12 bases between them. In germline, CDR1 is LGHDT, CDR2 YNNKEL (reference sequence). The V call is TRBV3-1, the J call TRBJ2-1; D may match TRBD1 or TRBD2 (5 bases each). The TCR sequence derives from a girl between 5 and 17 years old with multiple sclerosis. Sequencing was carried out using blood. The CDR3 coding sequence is TGTGCCAGCAGCCAAGATCTGGGGACCATCAATGAGCAGTTCTTC. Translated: CASSQDLGTINEQFF.